The source of this TCR beta chain is a study of shared clonotypes between healthy human individuals. Trimming removed 1 base from V and 1 base from J; junction bases left unmatched: 6. CDR3 length: 18 amino acids. Germline-derived CDR1 and CDR2 are SGHRS and YFSETQ. Clones were sequenced by immunoSEQ multiplex PCR, and TCRdb holds only the in-frame ones, with some missing. Among roughly 1.4 million clones listed, approximately 98.5% were seen once. The clonotype comes from a man aged 25-40 years in good health. Sample: naive CD4+ T cells sorted from blood. Stated subset: CD45RA+ positively selected. The chain has TRBV5-1 and TRBJ2-6; 9 nucleotides align to TRBD1. The CDR3 nucleotides are TGCGCCAGCAGCTTGAGTCGGACAGGGGTGTCTGGGGCCAACGTCCTGACTTTC. Protein sequence: CASSLSRTGVSGANVLTF.